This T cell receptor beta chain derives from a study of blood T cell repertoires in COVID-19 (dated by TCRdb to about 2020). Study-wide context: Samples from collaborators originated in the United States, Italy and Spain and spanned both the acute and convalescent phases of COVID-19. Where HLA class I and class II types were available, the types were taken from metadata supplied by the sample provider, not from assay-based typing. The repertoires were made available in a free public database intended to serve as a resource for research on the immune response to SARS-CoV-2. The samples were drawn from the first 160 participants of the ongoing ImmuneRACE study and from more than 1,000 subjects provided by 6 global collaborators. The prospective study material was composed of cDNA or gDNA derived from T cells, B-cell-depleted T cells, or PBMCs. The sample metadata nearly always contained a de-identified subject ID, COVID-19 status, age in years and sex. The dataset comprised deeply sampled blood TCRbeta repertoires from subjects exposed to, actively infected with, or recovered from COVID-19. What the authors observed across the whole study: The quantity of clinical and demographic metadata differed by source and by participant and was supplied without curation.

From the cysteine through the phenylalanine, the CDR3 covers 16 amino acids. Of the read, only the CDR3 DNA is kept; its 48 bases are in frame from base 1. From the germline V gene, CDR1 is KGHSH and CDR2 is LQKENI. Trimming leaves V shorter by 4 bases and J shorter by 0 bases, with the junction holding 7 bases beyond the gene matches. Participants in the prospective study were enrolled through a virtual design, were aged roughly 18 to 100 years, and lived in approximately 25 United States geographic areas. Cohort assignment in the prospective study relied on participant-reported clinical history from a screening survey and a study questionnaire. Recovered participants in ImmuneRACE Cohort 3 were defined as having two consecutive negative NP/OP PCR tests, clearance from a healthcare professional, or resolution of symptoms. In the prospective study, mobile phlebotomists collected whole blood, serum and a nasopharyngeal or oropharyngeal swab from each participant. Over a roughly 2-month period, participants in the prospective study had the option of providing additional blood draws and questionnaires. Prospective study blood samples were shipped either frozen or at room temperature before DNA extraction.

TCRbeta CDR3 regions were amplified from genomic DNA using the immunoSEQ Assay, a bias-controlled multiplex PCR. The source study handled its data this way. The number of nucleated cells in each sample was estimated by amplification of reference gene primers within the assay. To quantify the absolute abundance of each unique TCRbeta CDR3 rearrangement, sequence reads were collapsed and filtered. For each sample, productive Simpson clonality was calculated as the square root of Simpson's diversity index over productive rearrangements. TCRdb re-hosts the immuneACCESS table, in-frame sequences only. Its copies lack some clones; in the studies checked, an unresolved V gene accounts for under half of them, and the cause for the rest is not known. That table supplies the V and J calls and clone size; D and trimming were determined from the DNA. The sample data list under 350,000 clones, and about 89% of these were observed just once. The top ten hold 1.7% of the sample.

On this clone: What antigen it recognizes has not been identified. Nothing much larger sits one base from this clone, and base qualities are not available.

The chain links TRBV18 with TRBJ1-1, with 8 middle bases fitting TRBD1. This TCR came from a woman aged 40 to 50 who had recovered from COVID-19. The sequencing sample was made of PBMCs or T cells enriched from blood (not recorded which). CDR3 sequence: CASSLTGVGLNTEAFF. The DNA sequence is TGTGCCAGCTCACTGACAGGGGTTGGGCTGAACACTGAAGCTTTCTTT.